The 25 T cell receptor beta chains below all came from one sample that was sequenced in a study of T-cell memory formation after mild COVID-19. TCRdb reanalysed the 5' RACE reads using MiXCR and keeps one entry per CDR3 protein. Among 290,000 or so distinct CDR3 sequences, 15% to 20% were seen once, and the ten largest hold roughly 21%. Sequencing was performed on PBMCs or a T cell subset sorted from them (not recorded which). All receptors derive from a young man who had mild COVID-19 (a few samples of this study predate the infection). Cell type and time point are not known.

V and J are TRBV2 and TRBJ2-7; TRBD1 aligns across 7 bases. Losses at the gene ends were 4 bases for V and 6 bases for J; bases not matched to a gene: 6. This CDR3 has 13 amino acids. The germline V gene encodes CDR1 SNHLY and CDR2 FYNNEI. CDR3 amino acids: CASSVGQRGEQYF. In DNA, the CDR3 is TGTGCCAGCAGTGTGGGACAGAGGGGCGAGCAGTACTTC.

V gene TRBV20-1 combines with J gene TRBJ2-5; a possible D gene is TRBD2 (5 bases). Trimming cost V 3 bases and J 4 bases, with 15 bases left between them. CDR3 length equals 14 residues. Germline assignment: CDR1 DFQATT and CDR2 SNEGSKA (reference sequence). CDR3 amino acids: CSASGVVPRETQYF. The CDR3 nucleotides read TGCAGTGCTAGCGGGGTCGTGCCTCGAGAGACCCAGTACTTC.

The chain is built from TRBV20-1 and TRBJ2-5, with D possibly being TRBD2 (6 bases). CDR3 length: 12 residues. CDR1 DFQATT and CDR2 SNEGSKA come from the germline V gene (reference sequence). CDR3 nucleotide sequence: TGCAGGGCCGGCGGGGTCATGGAGACCCAGTACTTC. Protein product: CRAGGVMETQYF.

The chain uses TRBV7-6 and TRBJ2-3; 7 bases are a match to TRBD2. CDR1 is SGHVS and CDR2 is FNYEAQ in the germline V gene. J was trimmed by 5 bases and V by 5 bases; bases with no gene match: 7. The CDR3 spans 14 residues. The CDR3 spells CASSVGGEVDTQYF. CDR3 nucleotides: TGTGCCAGCAGCGTGGGGGGGGAAGTAGATACGCAGTATTTT.

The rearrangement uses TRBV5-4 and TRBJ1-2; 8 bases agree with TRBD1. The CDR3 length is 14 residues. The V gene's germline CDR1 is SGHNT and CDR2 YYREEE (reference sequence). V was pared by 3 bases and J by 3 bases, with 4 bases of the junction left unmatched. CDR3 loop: CASSWTGSYYGYTF. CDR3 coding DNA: TGTGCCAGCAGCTGGACAGGGAGCTACTATGGCTACACCTTC.

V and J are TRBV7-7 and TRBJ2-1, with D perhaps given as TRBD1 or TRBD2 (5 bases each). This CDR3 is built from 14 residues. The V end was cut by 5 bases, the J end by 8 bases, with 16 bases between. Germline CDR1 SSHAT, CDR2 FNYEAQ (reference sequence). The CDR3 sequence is CASSRRDALDEQFF. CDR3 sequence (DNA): TGTGCCAGCAGCCGACGGGACGCCCTGGATGAGCAGTTCTTC.

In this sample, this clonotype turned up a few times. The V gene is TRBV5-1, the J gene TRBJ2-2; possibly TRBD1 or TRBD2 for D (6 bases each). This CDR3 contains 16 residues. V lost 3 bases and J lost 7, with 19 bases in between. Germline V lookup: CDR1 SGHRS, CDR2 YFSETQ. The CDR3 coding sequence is TGCGCCAGCAGCTCCGTCGGGGGCTCCCAGGTCGGGGAGCTGTTTTTT. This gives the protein CASSSVGGSQVGELFF.

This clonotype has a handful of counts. The CDR3 loop reads CSARQGLNTEAFF. DNA for the CDR3: TGCAGTGCTCGACAGGGTCTGAACACTGAAGCTTTCTTT. The chain is built from TRBV20-1 and TRBJ1-1, with TRBD1 matching 7 bases. Germline trimming cut 5 bases from V and 0 bases from J; bases unmatched to any gene: 3. The length of the CDR3 is 13 residues. Germline V lookup: CDR1 DFQATT, CDR2 SNEGSKA (reference sequence).

CDR3 sequence (DNA): TGCGCCAGCAGCTCCCACGAGGCCGGGGGTGGCTACACCTTC. The encoded protein is CASSSHEAGGGYTF. This rearrangement joins TRBV5-1 to TRBJ1-2; weak D call: TRBD1 (5 bases). Trimming took off 3 bases at V and 7 bases at J, with 16 bases between the two ends. Looked up from germline, CDR1 is SGHRS and CDR2 is YFSETQ. The CDR3 extends over 14 amino acids.

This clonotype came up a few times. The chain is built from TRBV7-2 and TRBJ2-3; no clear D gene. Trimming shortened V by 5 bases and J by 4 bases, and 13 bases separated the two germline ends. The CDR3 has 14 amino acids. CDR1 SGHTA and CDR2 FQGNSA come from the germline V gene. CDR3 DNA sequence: TGTGCCAGCAGCCCCAACTTCGGCGCAGATACGCAGTATTTT. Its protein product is CASSPNFGADTQYF.

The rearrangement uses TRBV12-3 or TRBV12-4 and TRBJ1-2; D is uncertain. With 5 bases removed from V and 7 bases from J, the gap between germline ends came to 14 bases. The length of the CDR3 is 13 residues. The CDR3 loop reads CASSPFRWAGYTF. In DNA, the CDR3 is TGTGCCAGCAGTCCCTTCCGGTGGGCTGGCTACACCTTC.

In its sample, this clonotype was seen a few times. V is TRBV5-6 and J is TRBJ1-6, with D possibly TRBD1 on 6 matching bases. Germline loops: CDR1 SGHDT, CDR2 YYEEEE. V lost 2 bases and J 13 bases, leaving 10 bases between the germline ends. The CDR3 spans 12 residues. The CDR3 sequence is CASSFQGQPLHF. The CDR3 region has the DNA TGTGCCAGCAGCTTCCAGGGGCAGCCCCTCCACTTT.

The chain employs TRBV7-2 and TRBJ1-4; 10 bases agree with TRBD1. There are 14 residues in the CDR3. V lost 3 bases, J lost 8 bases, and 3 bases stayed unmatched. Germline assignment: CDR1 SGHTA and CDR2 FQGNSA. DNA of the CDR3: TGTGCCAGCAGCTTGGGGACAGGGGAAGAAAAACTGTTTTTT. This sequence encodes CASSLGTGEEKLFF.

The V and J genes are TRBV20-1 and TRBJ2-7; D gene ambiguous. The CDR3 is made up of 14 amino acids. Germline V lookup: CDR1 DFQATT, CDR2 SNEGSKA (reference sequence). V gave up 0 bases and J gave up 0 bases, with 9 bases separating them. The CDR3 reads CSAREEQNSYEQYF. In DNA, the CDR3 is TGCAGTGCTAGAGAGGAACAGAACTCCTACGAGCAGTACTTC.

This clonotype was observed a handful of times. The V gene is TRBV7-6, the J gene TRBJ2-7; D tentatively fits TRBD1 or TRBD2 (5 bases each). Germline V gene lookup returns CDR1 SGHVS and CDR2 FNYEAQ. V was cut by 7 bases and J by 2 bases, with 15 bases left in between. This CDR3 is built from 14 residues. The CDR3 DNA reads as TGTGCCAGCACCTTGGGGAGAGGGGCCTACGAGCAGTACTTC. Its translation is CASTLGRGAYEQYF.

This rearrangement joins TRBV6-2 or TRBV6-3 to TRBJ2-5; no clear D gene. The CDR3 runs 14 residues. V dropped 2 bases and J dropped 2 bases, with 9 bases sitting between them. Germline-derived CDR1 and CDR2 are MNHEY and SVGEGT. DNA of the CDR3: TGTGCCAGCAGTTACGAGACACTTCAAGAGACCCAGTACTTC. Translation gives CASSYETLQETQYF.

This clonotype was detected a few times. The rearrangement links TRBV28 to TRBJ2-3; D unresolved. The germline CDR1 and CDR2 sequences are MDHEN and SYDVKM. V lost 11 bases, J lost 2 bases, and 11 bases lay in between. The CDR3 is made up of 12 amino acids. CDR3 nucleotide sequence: TGTGCCGTCTCCCCTCACACAGATACGCAGTATTTT. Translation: CAVSPHTDTQYF.

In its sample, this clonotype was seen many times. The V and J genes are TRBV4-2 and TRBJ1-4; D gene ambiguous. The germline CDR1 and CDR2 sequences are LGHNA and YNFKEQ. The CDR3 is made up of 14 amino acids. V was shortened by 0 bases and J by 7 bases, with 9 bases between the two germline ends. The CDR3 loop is CASSQDFGSEKLFF. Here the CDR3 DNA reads TGTGCCAGCAGCCAAGATTTTGGGAGTGAAAAACTGTTTTTT.

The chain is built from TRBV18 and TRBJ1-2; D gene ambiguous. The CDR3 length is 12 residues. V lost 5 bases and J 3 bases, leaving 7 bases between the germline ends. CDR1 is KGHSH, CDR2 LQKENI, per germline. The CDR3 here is CASSASDYGYTF. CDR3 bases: TGTGCCAGCTCAGCGTCCGACTATGGCTACACCTTC.

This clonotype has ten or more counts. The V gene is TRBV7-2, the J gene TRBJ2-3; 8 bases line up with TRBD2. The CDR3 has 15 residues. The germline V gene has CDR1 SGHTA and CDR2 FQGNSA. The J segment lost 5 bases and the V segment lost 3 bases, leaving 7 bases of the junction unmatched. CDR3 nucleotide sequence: TGTGCCAGCAGCTTGGGGCGGGGGGTGGTAGATACGCAGTATTTT. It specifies CASSLGRGVVDTQYF.

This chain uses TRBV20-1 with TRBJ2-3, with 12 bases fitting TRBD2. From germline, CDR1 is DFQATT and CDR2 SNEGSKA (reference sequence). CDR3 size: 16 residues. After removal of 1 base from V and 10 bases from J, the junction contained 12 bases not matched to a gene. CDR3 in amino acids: CSARGRASGGGDAQYF. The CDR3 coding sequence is TGCAGTGCTAGAGGTCGGGCTAGCGGGGGGGGAGACGCGCAGTATTTT.

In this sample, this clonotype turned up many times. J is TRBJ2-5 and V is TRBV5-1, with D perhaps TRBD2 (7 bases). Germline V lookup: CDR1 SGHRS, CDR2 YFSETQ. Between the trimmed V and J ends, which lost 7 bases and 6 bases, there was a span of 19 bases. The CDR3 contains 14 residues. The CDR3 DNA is TGCGCCAGCGCGGCGAGAGGGGGGGCCCAGACCCAGTACTTC. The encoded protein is CASAARGGAQTQYF.

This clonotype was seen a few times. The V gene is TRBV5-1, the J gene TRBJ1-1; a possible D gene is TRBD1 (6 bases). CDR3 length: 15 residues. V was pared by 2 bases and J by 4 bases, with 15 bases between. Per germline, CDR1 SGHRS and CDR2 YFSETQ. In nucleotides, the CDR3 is TGCGCCAGCAGCTTTGCCCCAGGGGAGGTCACTGAAGCTTTCTTT. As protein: CASSFAPGEVTEAFF.

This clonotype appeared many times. The CDR3 DNA sequence: TGCGCCAGCAGCTTGGGGGGGCAGGAAGCTTTCTTT. Its protein product is CASSLGGQEAFF. The V gene is TRBV5-1, the J gene TRBJ1-1; the D gene is possibly TRBD1 (6 bases). The CDR3 covers 12 residues. Germline CDR1 reads SGHRS; CDR2 reads YFSETQ. Trimming removed 0 bases from V and 8 bases from J, with 8 bases in between. Drawing the rest from reference TRBV5-1 and TRBJ1-1, the complete variable domain is KAGVTQTPRYLIKTRGQQVTLSCSPISGHRSVSWYQQTPGQGLQFLFEYFSETQRNKGNFPGRFSGRQFSNSRSEMNVSTLELGDSALYLCASSLGGQEAFFGQGTRLTVV.

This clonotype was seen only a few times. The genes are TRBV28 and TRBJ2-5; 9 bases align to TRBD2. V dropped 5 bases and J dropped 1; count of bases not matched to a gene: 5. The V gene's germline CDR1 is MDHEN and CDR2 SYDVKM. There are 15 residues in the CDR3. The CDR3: CASSRLTSGQETQYF. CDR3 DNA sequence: TGTGCCAGCAGTCGCCTGACTAGCGGCCAAGAGACCCAGTACTTC.